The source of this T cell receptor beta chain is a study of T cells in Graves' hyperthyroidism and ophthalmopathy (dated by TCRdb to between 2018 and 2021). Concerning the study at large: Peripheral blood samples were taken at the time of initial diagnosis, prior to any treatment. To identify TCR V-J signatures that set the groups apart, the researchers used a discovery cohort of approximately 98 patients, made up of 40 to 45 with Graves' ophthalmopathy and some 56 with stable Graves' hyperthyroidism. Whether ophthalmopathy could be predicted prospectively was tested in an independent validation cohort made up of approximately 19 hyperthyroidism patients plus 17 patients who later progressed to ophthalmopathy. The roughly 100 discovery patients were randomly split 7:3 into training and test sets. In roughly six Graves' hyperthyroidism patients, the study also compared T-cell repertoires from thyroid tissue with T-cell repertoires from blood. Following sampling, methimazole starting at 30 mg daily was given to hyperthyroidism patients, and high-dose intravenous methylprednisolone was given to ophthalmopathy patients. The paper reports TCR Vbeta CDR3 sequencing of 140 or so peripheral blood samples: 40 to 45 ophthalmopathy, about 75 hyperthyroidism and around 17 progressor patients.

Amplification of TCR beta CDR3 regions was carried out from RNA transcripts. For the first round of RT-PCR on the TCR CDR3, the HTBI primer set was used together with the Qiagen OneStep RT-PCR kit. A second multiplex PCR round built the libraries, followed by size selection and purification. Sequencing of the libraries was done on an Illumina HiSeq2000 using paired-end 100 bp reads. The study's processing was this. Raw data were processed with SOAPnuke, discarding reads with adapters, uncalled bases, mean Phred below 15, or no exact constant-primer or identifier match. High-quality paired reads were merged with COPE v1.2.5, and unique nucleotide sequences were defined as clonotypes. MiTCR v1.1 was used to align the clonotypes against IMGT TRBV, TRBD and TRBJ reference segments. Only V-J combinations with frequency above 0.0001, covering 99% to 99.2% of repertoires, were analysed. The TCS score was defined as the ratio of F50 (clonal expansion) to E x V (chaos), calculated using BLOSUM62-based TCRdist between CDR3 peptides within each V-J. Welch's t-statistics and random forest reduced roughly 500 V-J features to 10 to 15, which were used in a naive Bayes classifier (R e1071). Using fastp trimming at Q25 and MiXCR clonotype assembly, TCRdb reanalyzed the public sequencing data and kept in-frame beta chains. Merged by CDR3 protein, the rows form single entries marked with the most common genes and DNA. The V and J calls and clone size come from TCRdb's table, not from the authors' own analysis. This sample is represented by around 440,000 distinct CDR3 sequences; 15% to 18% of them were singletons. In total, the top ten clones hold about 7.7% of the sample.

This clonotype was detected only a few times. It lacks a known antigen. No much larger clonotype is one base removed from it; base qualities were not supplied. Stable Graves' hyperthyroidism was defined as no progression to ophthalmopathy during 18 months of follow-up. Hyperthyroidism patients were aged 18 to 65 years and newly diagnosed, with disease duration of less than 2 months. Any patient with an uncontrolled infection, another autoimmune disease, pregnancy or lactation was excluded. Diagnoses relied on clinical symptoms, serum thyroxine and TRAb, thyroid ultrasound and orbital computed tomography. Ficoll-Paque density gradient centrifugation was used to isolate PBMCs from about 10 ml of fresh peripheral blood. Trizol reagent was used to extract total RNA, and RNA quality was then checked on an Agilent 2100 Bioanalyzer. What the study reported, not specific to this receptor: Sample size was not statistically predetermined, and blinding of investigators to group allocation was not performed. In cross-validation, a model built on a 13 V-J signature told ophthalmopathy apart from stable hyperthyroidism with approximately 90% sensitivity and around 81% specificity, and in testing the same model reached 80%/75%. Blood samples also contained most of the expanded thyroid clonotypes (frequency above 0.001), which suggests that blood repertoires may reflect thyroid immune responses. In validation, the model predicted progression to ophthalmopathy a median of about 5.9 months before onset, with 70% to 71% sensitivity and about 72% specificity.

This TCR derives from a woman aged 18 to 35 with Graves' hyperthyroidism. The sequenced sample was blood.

The DNA is TGTGCCAGCACCCATCCCCTTGGTGGCTACACCTTC. This codes for CASTHPLGGYTF. Recombination joined TRBV6-1 with TRBJ1-2; no D gene can be assigned with confidence. In the germline V gene, CDR1 corresponds to MNHNS and CDR2 to SASEGT. The CDR3 goes from the cysteine to the phenylalanine over 12 residues. The CDR3 DNA has 36 bases and is translated from base 1. V and J are truncated by 7 bases and 7 bases respectively, leaving an intervening sequence of 13 bases.